Presented here are 30 T cell receptor beta chains from one specimen sequenced in a study of blood T cells in healthy people across ages (dated by TCRdb to the mid-2010s). Libraries came from 5' RACE. Sequenced on an Illumina HiSeq 2500. A second PCR of roughly 6 to 11 cycles was run with a J-beta primer mix and a sample-barcoded 5' primer. TCRdb passed the public sequencing reads through fastp at Q25 and MiXCR, retaining productive beta sequences. Entries are consolidated by CDR3 protein sequence, retaining the most common genes and DNA. The sample contains about 1.5 million distinct CDR3 sequences, approximately 39% of them found a single time. The top ten constitute about 4.1% of the sample. Sequencing was performed on blood. All receptors derive from a woman younger than 35 in good health.

The rearrangement links TRBV3-1 to TRBJ2-4; 13 positions agree with TRBD2. The V gene's germline CDR1 is LGHDT and CDR2 YNNKEL (reference sequence). The CDR3 covers 16 residues. Trimming at V came to 0 bases and at J to 6 bases, leaving 2 bases not matched to a gene. The CDR3 DNA follows: TGTGCCAGCAGCCAAGATAGACTAGCGGGAGGAAACATTCAGTACTTC. This translates into CASSQDRLAGGNIQYF.

V gene TRBV7-2 combines with J gene TRBJ1-6; D unresolved. The V gene's germline CDR1 is SGHTA and CDR2 FQGNSA. The CDR3 is 13 residues long. V was clipped by 4 bases and J by 11 bases, with 12 bases between them. CDR3 sequence reads: CASSSWPGAPLHF. DNA of the CDR3: TGTGCCAGCAGCTCCTGGCCTGGCGCACCCCTCCACTTT.

The DNA for the CDR3 is TGTGCCAGCAGCCCCTTCCCCGGGAGAAGGAACAATGGCTACACCTTC. It specifies CASSPFPGRRNNGYTF. The chain carries TRBV5-8 and TRBJ1-2, with D hard to call. This CDR3 has 16 amino acids. Germline CDR1 and CDR2: SGHTS and YDEGEE. Trimming took off 4 bases at V and 6 bases at J, with 22 bases between the two ends.

This clonotype has more than one count but fewer than ten. The chain couples TRBV12-3 or TRBV12-4 to TRBJ2-1; TRBD1 is a possible D gene (6 bases). This CDR3 is 14 amino acids long. The V gene lost 5 bases and the J gene lost 3 bases, with 11 bases spanning the gap. The CDR3 sequence is CASSTDRNYNEQFF. CDR3 nucleotides: TGTGCCAGCAGTACCGACAGGAACTACAATGAGCAGTTCTTC.

The genes are TRBV28 and TRBJ2-6; D is unclear. CDR1 MDHEN and CDR2 SYDVKM come from the germline V gene. V lost 3 bases and J 1 base, leaving 7 bases between the germline ends. CDR3 length: 15 amino acids. In DNA form, the CDR3 reads TGTGCCAGCAGTTTCATAAGGTCTGGGGCCAACGTCCTGACTTTC. As protein: CASSFIRSGANVLTF.

The chain uses TRBV4-2 and TRBJ2-5; D is undetermined. The J call may be wrong; the DNA end is better matched by TRBJ2-7. The germline CDR1 and CDR2 sequences are LGHNA and YNFKEQ. The CDR3 has 15 residues. CDR3 loop: CASSQGQENSYEQYF. The CDR3 bases are TGTGCCAGCAGCCAAGGTCAGGAAAACTCTTACGAGCAGTACTTC.

This chain uses TRBV20-1 with TRBJ1-2; 9 bases are shared with TRBD1. The germline V gene encodes CDR1 DFQATT and CDR2 SNEGSKA (reference sequence). V shed 6 bases, J shed 0 bases, and the junction held 8 bases outside the gene matches. The CDR3 has 15 amino acids. The DNA of the CDR3 is TGCAGTGCGGAGGGGCGGGACAGGGCTAACTATGGCTACACCTTC. Its protein product is CSAEGRDRANYGYTF.

The J gene is TRBJ2-3, the V gene TRBV2; the D gene is possibly TRBD2 (5 bases). The V gene's germline CDR1 is SNHLY and CDR2 FYNNEI. CDR3 length equals 12 residues. Trimming stripped 4 bases from V and 7 bases from J, with 9 bases between. The CDR3 nucleotides read TGTGCCAGCAGTGTGGACTCTTATACGCAGTATTTT. It codes for CASSVDSYTQYF. The full variable domain, its missing parts supplied by reference TRBV2 and TRBJ2-3, is EPEVTQTPSHQVTQMGQEVILRCVPISNHLYFYWYRQILGQKVEFLVSFYNNEISEKSEIFDDQFSVERPDGSNFTLKIRSTKLEDSAMYFCASSVDSYTQYFGPGTRLTVL.

The genes are TRBV7-9 and TRBJ2-3; D is possibly TRBD2 (5 bases). This CDR3 region has 14 residues. Trimming took off 3 bases at V and 6 bases at J, with 13 bases between the two ends. Germline loops: CDR1 SEHNR, CDR2 FQNEAQ (reference sequence). The CDR3 protein is CASSLHGAGDTQYF. The CDR3 DNA is TGTGCCAGCAGCTTGCATGGTGCGGGCGATACGCAGTATTTT.

The V and J genes are TRBV15 and TRBJ2-7, with TRBD1 as a possible D gene (5 bases). The CDR3 covers 13 residues. The V and J ends lost 8 bases and 2 bases respectively, with 13 bases between them. The germline CDR1 and CDR2 sequences are LNHNV and YYDKDF (reference sequence). The CDR3 loop is CATQGSIPYEQYF. The CDR3 DNA reads TGTGCCACCCAGGGCAGCATTCCCTACGAGCAGTACTTC.

The CDR3 sequence: CASSFPGLANEQFF. The CDR3, as DNA: TGTGCCAGCAGCTTTCCAGGGTTGGCGAATGAGCAGTTCTTC. V usage is TRBV11-2 and J usage is TRBJ2-1; perhaps TRBD1 as D (5 bases). V was pared by 3 bases and J by 7 bases, with 13 bases between. The CDR3 spans 14 residues. CDR1 and CDR2 (germline): SGHAT, FQNNGV.

V gene TRBV6-5 combines with J gene TRBJ1-4; perhaps TRBD1 as D (5 bases). The ends were cut back, 4 bases at V and 0 bases at J, with 12 bases in the middle. The CDR3 length is 16 residues. CDR1 and CDR2 from the germline V gene are MNHEY and SVGAGI. CDR3 nucleotides: TGTGCCAGCAGTTGGGGACTTGCGCCAACTAATGAAAAACTGTTTTTT. Translating it yields CASSWGLAPTNEKLFF.

This clonotype was counted a few times. The V gene is TRBV6-5, the J gene TRBJ1-4; no reliable D call. The length of the CDR3 is 14 residues. V was pared by 0 bases and J by 8 bases, with 10 bases between. Germline CDR1 and CDR2: MNHEY and SVGAGI. The CDR3 is CASSYSTGDEKLFF. The CDR3 region has the DNA TGTGCCAGCAGTTACTCGACGGGTGACGAAAAACTGTTTTTT.

The rearrangement uses TRBV30 and TRBJ2-1; 9 bases match TRBD2. Germline CDR1 is GTSNPN and CDR2 is SVGIG (reference sequence). The junction had 3 bases not matched to a gene; V was cut back by 1 base and J by 5 bases. The CDR3 runs to 14 residues. The CDR3 region has the DNA TGTGCCTGGAGTGGACCTAGCGGGGACAATGAGCAGTTCTTC. Translating it yields CAWSGPSGDNEQFF.

As DNA, the CDR3 is TGTGCCAGCAGTTACTCTAGCGGGAAAGCCGGGGAGCTGTTTTTT. Encoded protein: CASSYSSGKAGELFF. This chain joins TRBV6-7 and TRBJ2-2, with 8 bases aligning to TRBD2. TRBV6-7 is an ORF, with its function uncertain. This CDR3 spans 15 amino acids. J gave up 6 bases and V 0 bases, and 3 bases lay outside the gene matches.

The V call is TRBV29-1, the J call TRBJ2-1, with 7 bases matching TRBD2. Germline CDR1 and CDR2: SQVTM and ANQGSEA. With 1 base clipped from V and 0 bases from J, the junction kept 3 bases outside the gene matches. This CDR3 comprises 15 residues. DNA for the CDR3: TGCAGCGTTGAAGGCCTAGCGGTCTCCTACAATGAGCAGTTCTTC. It translates to CSVEGLAVSYNEQFF.

The J gene is TRBJ2-4, the V gene TRBV5-1; D remains ambiguous. The J call may be faulty, since TRBJ2-7 better matches the DNA end. This CDR3 contains 12 residues. Germline V gene sequence: CDR1 SGHRS, CDR2 YFSETQ. The CDR3 DNA follows: TGCGCCAGCAGCTTGCCCGCTCACGAGCAGTACTTC. It encodes CASSLPAHEQYF.

A few counts support this clonotype. This may be a read error: a much more frequent sequence differs by one nucleotide. The V and J genes are TRBV7-3 and TRBJ2-1, with 12 nucleotides matching TRBD2. This CDR3 has 15 residues. The V segment lost 5 bases and the J segment 4 bases; nucleotides outside the gene matches: 3. The V gene's germline CDR1 is SGHTA and CDR2 FQGTGA. CDR3 sequence: CASSPTSGRYNEQFF. The CDR3 DNA follows: TGTGCCAGCAGCCCGACTAGCGGGAGATACAATGAGCAGTTCTTC.

The rearrangement links TRBV7-2 to TRBJ1-4; D gene uncertain. Per germline, CDR1 SGHTA and CDR2 FQGNSA. V was trimmed by 1 base and J by 8 bases, leaving 14 bases between them. The CDR3 extends over 15 amino acids. CDR3 DNA sequence: TGTGCCAGCAGCTTAGTGGTTACAGCTGCGGAAAAACTGTTTTTT. Translated: CASSLVVTAAEKLFF.

The rearrangement joins TRBV20-1 to TRBJ1-5; possibly TRBD1 for D (5 bases). The length of the CDR3 is 15 residues. V lost 3 bases, J lost 9 bases, and 21 bases lay in between. The germline V gene has CDR1 DFQATT and CDR2 SNEGSKA (reference sequence). The CDR3 DNA reads TGCAGTGCTAGGGCCGAGGGGAGTTGGGGATCGCCCCAGCATTTT. As protein: CSARAEGSWGSPQHF.

The J gene is TRBJ1-5, the V gene TRBV7-9; D unresolved. Germline V gives CDR1 SEHNR, CDR2 FQNEAQ (reference sequence). This CDR3 is built from 15 residues. The V end lost 6 bases, the J end lost 5 bases, and 17 bases lay between the germline ends. This chain's CDR3 is CASSKRGGVDQPQHF. The CDR3 DNA reads as TGTGCCAGCAGTAAACGAGGCGGGGTAGATCAGCCCCAGCATTTT.

V and J are TRBV5-1 and TRBJ1-4; no clear D gene. The CDR3 totals 15 residues. V was cut by 0 bases and J by 5 bases, with 11 bases left in between. CDR1 SGHRS and CDR2 YFSETQ come from the germline V gene. The CDR3 loop reads CASSLGSGGNEKLFF. DNA of the CDR3: TGCGCCAGCAGCTTGGGAAGCGGTGGGAATGAAAAACTGTTTTTT.

The V call is TRBV12-3 or TRBV12-4, the J call TRBJ2-3, with TRBD1 as a possible D gene (6 bases). There are 16 residues in the CDR3. The germline V and J ends were trimmed by 3 bases and 0 bases, with 13 bases remaining between them. The DNA for the CDR3 is TGTGCCAGCAGTTTCCAGGGGCAGATTAGCACAGATACGCAGTATTTT. This translates into CASSFQGQISTDTQYF.

The rearrangement uses TRBV20-1 and TRBJ2-7, with 7 bases that match TRBD2. Germline assignment: CDR1 DFQATT and CDR2 SNEGSKA (reference sequence). The V segment lost 5 bases and the J segment 7 bases; nucleotides outside the gene matches: 11. The CDR3 loop spans 13 amino acids. The CDR3 loop reads CSASRGFAGEQYF. CDR3 nucleotides: TGCAGTGCTTCGCGGGGGTTCGCTGGGGAGCAGTACTTC.

V and J are TRBV12-3 or TRBV12-4 and TRBJ2-3, with D perhaps matching TRBD2 (5 bases). The V end lost 6 bases, the J end lost 15 bases, and 25 bases lay between the germline ends. This CDR3 spans 14 amino acids. The DNA of the CDR3 is TGTGCCAGCAGGGTGAGGGTAATAACAGATATGCAATATTTT. Its protein is CASRVRVITDMQYF.

This clonotype was found many times. The rearrangement joins TRBV7-2 to TRBJ2-1, with 11 bases lining up with TRBD2. From germline, CDR1 is SGHTA and CDR2 FQGNSA. Trimming cost V 6 bases and J 4 bases; bases outside gene matches: 5. This CDR3 spans 15 amino acids. The chain's CDR3 is CASRPGTSGYNEQFF. The CDR3 DNA follows: TGTGCCAGCAGGCCCGGGACTAGCGGTTACAATGAGCAGTTCTTC.

Regarding this clonotype: One end of the junction does not line up with germline, which may come from a read error. The chain has TRBV7-9 and TRBJ2-3; D gene unclear. Germline values: CDR1 SEHNR, CDR2 FQNEAQ (reference sequence). CDR3 length: 12 amino acids. The chain's CDR3 is CVSSLFPDTQYF. CDR3 in DNA: TGTGTCAGCAGCTTATTCCCAGATACGCAGTATTTT.

The chain joins TRBV7-8 to TRBJ2-3, with 12 bases that match TRBD2. The CDR3 loop spans 18 amino acids. V shed 1 base and J 2 bases; nucleotides not matched to a gene: 7. Germline CDR1 and CDR2: SGHVS and FQNEAQ. CDR3 DNA sequence: TGTGCCAGCAGCTTAGGCCTAGCGGGAGGGGGGGACACAGATACGCAGTATTTT. Protein product: CASSLGLAGGGDTDTQYF.

The genes are TRBV25-1 and TRBJ2-4; D is possibly TRBD1 (6 bases). Per germline, CDR1 MGHDK and CDR2 SYGVNS. Between the trimmed V and J ends, which lost 10 bases and 9 bases, there was a span of 13 bases. CDR3 size: 11 residues. The CDR3 reads CATRTVGIQYF. As DNA, the CDR3 is TGTGCCACCCGGACAGTCGGCATTCAGTACTTC.

In its sample, this clonotype was seen a few times. This chain connects TRBV15 to TRBJ2-4, with D maybe TRBD1 (7 bases). Near its end, the DNA agrees better with TRBJ2-7, so the J call may be wrong. The CDR3 covers 15 residues. Germline CDR1 is LNHNV and CDR2 is YYDKDF (reference sequence). This CDR3 reads CATSPGAGGPYEQYF. CDR3 sequence (DNA): TGTGCCACCAGCCCGGGGGCAGGGGGGCCCTACGAGCAGTACTTC.